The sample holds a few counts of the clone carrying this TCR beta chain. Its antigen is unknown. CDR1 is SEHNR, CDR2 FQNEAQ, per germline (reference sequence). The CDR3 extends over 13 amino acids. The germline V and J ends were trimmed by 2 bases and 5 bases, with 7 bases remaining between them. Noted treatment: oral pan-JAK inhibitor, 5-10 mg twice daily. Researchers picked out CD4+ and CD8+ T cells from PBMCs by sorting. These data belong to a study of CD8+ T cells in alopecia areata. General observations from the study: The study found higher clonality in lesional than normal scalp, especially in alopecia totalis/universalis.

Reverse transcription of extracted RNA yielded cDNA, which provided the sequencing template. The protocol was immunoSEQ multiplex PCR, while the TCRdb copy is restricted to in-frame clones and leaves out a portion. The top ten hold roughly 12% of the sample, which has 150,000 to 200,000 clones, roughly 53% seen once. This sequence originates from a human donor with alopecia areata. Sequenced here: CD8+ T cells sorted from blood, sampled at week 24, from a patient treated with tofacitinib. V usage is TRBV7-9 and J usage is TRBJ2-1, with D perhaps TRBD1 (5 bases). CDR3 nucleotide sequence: TGTGCCAGCAGCTTAAGACAGAACAATGAGCAGTTCTTC. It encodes CASSLRQNNEQFF.